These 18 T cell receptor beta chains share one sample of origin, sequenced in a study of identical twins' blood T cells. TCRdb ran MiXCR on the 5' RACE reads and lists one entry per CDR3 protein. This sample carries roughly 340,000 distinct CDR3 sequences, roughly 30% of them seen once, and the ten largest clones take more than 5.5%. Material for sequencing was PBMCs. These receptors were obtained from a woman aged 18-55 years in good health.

The CDR3 reads CASSAPGASNQPQHF. CDR3 DNA sequence: TGTGCCAGCTCCGCCCCAGGGGCATCTAATCAGCCCCAGCATTTT. This chain connects TRBV19 to TRBJ1-5; D might be TRBD1 (6 bases). The V and J ends lost 9 bases and 4 bases respectively, with 19 bases between them. This CDR3 region has 15 residues. Germline CDR1 LNHDA, CDR2 SQIVND (reference sequence).

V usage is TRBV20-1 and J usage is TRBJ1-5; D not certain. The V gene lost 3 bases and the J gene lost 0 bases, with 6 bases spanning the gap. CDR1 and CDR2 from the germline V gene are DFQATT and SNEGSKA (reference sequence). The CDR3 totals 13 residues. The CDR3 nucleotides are TGCAGTGCTAGTAGGGTTAGCAATCAGCCCCAGCATTTT. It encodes CSASRVSNQPQHF.

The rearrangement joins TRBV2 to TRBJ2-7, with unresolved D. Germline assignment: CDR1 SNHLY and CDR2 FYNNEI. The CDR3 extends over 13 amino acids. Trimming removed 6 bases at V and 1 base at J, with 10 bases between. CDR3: CASRDDPSYEQYF. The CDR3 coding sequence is TGTGCCAGCAGGGACGACCCGTCCTACGAGCAGTACTTC.

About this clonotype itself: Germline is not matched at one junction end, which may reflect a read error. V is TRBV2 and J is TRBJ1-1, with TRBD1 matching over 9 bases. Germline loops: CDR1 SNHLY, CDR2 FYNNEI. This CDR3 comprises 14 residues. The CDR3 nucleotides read TGTGTCAGCAGGTTCGGTCGGACAGGGGATTCGACTTTCTTT. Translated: CVSRFGRTGDSTFF.

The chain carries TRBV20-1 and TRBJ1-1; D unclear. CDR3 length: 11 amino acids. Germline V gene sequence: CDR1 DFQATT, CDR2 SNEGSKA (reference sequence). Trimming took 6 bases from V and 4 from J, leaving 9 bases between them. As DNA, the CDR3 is TGCAGTGCCTGGGAGGGCACTGAAGCTTTCTTT. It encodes CSAWEGTEAFF.

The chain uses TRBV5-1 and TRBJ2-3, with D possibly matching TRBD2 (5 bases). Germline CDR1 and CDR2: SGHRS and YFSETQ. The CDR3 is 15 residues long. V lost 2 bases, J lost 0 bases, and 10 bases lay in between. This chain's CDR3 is CASSFSDSSTDTQYF. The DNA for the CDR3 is TGCGCCAGCAGCTTTAGCGATTCTAGCACAGATACGCAGTATTTT.

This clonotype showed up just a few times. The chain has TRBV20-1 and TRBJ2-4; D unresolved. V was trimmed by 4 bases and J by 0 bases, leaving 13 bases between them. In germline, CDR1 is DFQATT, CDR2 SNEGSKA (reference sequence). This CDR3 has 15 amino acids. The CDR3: CSATQRPLAKNIQYF. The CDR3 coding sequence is TGCAGTGCTACACAGAGACCCTTAGCCAAAAACATTCAGTACTTC.

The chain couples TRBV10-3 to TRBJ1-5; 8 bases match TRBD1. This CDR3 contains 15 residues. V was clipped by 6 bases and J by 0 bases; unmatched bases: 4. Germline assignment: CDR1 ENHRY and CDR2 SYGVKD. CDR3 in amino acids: CAIRSTGGSNQPQHF. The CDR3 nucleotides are TGTGCCATCAGAAGTACAGGGGGTAGCAATCAGCCCCAGCATTTT.

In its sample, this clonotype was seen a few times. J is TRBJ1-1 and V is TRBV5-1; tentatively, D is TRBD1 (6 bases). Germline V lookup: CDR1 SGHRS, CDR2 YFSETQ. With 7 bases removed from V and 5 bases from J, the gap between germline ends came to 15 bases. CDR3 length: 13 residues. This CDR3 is CASCTGSQTEAFF. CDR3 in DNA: TGCGCCAGCTGTACAGGGAGTCAAACTGAAGCTTTCTTT.

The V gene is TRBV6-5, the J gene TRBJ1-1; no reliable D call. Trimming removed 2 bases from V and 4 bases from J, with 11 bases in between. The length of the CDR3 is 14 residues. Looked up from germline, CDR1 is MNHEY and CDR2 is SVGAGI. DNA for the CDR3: TGTGCCAGCAGTTACAGGGTTGGGGTCACTGAAGCTTTCTTT. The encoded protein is CASSYRVGVTEAFF.

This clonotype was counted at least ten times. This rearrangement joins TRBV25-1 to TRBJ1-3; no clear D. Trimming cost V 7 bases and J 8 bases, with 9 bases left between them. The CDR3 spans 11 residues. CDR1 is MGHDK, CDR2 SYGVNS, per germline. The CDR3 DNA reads TGTGCCAGCACCGCCGGGGACACCATATATTTT. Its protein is CASTAGDTIYF.

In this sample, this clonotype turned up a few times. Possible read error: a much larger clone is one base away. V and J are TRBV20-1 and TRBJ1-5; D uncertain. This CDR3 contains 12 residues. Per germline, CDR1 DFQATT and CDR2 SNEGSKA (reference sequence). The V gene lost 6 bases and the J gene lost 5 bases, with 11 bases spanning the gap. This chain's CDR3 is CSAKSVDQPQHF. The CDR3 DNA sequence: TGCAGTGCAAAATCAGTGGATCAGCCCCAGCATTTT.

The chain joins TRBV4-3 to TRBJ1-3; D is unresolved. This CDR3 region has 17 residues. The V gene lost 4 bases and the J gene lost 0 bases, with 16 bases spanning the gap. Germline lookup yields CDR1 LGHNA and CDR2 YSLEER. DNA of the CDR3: TGCGCCAGCAGCCGAGATATAAGGGTTACCTCTGGAAACACCATATATTTT. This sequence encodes CASSRDIRVTSGNTIYF.

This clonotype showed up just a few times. The chain's CDR3 is CSVEDRDGYTF. The CDR3 DNA follows: TGCAGCGTTGAAGACAGAGATGGCTACACCTTC. The chain is built from TRBV29-1 and TRBJ1-2; D is undetermined. V gave up 0 bases and J gave up 6 bases, with 5 bases separating them. The CDR3 runs to 11 residues. The germline CDR1 and CDR2 sequences are SQVTM and ANQGSEA.

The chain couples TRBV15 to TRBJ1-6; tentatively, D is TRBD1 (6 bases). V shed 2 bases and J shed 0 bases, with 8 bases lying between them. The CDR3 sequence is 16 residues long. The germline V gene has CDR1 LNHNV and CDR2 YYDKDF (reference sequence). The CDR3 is CATSRKDSSYNSPLHF. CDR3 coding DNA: TGTGCCACCAGCAGAAAGGACAGCTCCTATAATTCACCCCTCCACTTT.

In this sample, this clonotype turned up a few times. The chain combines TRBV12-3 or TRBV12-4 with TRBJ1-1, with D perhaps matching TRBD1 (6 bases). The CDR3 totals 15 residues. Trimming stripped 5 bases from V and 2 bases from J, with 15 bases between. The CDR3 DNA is TGTGCCAGCAGTCGACCAGGGACATATAACACTGAAGCTTTCTTT. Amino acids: CASSRPGTYNTEAFF.

CDR3 sequence reads: CASSREMTSRDEQFF. CDR3 nucleotides: TGTGCCAGCAGCCGAGAGATGACTAGCCGCGATGAGCAGTTCTTC. The J gene is TRBJ2-1, the V gene TRBV3-1; 7 bases match TRBD2. V dropped 4 bases and J dropped 8; count of bases not matched to a gene: 11. This CDR3 has 15 amino acids. Looked up from germline, CDR1 is LGHDT and CDR2 is YNNKEL (reference sequence).

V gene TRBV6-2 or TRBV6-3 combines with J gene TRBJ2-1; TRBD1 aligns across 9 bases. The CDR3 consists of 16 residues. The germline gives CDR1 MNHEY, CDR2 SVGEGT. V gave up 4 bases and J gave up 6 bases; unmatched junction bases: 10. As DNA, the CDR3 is TGTGCCAGCAGTTCCCACAGACAGGGGGTGGGCAATGAGCAGTTCTTC. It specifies CASSSHRQGVGNEQFF.